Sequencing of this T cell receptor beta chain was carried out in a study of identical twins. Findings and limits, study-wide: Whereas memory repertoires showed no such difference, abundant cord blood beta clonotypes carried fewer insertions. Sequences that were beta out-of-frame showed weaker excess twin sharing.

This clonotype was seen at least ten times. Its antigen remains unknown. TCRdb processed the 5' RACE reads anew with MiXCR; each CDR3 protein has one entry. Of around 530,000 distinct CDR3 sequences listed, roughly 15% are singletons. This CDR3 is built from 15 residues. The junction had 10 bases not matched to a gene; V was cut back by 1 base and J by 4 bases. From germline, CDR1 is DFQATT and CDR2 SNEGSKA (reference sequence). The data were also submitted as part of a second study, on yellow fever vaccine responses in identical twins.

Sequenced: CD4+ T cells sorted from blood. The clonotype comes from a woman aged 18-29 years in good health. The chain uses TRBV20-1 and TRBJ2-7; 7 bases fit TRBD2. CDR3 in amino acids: CSARAPGEGRYEQYF. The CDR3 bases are TGCAGTGCTAGAGCGCCCGGGGAGGGCCGATACGAGCAGTACTTC.